The TCR beta chain under discussion was sequenced for a study of T cell repertoires in cytomegalovirus infection. Across the study: An indication of both CMV infection and matching HLA type came from public TCR beta signatures. The study's findings and limits: Carriage of CMV together with the relevant HLA was identifiable through cumulative public TCR beta family frequency.

The CDR3 runs to 16 residues. The V gene's germline CDR1 is SGHVS and CDR2 FQNEAQ. The V and J ends lost 7 bases and 2 bases respectively, with 18 bases between them. Points on this clonotype: Its antigen is still unknown.

TCRdb redid the calling of the reads with MiXCR, one entry per CDR3 protein. Counted here are roughly 280,000 distinct CDR3 sequences, roughly an eighth occurring once; the ten biggest clones make up about 10%. This chain uses TRBV7-8 with TRBJ2-1; no clear D. The source of this sequence is a human donor in good health (CMV status not recorded). Some clones in this sample may be carry-over from other donors' samples. Sequenced sample: PBMCs. CDR3 sequence reads: CASTAKSGGTYNEQFF. In DNA, the CDR3 is TGTGCCAGCACCGCCAAGAGTGGTGGGACCTACAATGAGCAGTTCTTC. Complete variable domain (other parts from reference TRBV7-8 and TRBJ2-1): GAGVSQSPRYKVAKRGQDVALRCDPISGHVSLFWYQQALGQGPEFLTYFQNEAQLDKSGLPSDRFFAERPEGSVSTLKIQRTQQEDSAVYLCASTAKSGGTYNEQFFGPGTRLTVL.